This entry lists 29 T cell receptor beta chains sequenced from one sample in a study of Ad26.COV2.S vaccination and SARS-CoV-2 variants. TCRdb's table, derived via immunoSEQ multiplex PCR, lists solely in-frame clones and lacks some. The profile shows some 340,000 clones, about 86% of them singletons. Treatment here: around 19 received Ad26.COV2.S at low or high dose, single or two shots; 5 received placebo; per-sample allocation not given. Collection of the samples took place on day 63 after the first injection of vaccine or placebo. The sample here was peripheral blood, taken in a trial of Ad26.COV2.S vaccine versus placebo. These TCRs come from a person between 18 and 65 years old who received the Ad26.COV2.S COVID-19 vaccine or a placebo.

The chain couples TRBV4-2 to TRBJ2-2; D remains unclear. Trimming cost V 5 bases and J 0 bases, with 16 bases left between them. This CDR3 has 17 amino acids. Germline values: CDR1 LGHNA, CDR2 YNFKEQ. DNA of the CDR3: TGTGCCAGCAGCGGGCTAGAAGATTCTTCGAACACCGGGGAGCTGTTTTTT. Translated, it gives CASSGLEDSSNTGELFF.

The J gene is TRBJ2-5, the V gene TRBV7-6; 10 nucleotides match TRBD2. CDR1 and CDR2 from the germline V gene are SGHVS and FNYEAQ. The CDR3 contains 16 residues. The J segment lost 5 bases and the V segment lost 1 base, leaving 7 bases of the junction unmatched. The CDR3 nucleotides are TGTGCCAGCAGCTTAGTGGCTAGCGGGAGTCGGGAGACCCAGTACTTC. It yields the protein CASSLVASGSRETQYF.

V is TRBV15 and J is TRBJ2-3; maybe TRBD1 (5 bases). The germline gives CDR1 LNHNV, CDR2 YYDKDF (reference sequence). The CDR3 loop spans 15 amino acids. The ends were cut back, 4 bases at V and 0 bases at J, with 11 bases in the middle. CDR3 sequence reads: CATSKQASSTDTQYF. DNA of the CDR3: TGTGCCACCAGCAAACAGGCATCGAGCACAGATACGCAGTATTTT.

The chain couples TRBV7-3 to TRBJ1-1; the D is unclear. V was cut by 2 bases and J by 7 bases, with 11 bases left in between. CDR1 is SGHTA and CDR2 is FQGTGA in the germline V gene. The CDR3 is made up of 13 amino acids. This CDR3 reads CASSLSPVDEAFF. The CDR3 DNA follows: TGTGCCAGCAGCTTATCCCCGGTCGATGAAGCTTTCTTT. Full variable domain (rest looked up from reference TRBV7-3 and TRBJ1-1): GAGVSQTPSNKVTEKGKYVELRCDPISGHTALYWYRQSLGQGPEFLIYFQGTGAADDSGLPNDRFFAVRPEGSVSTLKIQRTERGDSAVYLCASSLSPVDEAFFGQGTRLTVV.

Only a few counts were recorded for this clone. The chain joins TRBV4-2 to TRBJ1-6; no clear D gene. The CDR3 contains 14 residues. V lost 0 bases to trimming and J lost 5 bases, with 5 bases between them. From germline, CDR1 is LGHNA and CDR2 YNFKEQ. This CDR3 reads CASSQDSDNSPLHF. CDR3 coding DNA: TGTGCCAGCAGCCAAGACAGTGATAATTCACCCCTCCACTTT.

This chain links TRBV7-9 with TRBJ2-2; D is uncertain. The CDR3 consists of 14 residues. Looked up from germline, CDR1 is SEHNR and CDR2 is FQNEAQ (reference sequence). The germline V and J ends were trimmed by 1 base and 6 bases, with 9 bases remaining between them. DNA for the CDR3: TGTGCCAGCAGCTTAGTATCGGGTCCCGGGGAGCTGTTTTTT. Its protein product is CASSLVSGPGELFF.

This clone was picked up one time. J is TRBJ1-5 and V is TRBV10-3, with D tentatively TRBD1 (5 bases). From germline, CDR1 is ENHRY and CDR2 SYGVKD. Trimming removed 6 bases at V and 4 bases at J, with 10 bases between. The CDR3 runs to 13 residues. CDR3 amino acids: CAISGTSNQPQHF. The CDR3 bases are TGTGCCATCAGCGGGACGTCAAATCAGCCCCAGCATTTT.

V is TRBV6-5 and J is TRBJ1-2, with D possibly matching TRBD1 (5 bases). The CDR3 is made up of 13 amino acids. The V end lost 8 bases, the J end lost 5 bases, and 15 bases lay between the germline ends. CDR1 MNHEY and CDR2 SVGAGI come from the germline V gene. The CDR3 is CASCRGGEYGYTF. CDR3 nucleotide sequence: TGTGCCAGCTGTCGTGGGGGGGAATATGGCTACACCTTC.

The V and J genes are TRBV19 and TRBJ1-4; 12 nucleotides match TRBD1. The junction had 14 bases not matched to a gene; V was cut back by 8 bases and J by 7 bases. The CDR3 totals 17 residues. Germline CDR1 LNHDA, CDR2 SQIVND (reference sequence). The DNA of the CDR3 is TGTGCCAGTGTAAAGAGGGGACAGGGGGCGCAAAGTGAAAAACTGTTTTTT. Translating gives CASVKRGQGAQSEKLFF.

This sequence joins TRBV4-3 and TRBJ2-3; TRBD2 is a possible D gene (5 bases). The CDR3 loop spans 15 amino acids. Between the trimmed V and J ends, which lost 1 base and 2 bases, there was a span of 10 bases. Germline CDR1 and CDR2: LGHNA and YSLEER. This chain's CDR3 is CASSQGPDSTDTQYF. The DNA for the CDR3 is TGCGCCAGCAGCCAAGGCCCGGACTCCACAGATACGCAGTATTTT.

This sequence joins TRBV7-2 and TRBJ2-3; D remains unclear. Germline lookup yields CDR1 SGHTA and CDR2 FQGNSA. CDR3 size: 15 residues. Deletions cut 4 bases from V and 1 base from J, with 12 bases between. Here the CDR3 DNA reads TGTGCCAGCAGCTCTATTTTTTTCGGCACAGATACGCAGTATTTT. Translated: CASSSIFFGTDTQYF.

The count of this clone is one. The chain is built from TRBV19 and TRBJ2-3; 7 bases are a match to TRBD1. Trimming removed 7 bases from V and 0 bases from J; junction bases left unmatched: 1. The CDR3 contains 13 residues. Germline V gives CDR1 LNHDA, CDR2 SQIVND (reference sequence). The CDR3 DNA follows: TGTGCCAGTAACAGGGGTAGCACAGATACGCAGTATTTT. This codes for CASNRGSTDTQYF.

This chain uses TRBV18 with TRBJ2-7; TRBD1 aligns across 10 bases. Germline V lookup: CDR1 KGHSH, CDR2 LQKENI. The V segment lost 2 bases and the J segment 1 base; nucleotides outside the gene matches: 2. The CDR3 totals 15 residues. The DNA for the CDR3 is TGTGCCAGCTCACCAAAGGGACAGGGGTCCTACGAGCAGTACTTC. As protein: CASSPKGQGSYEQYF.

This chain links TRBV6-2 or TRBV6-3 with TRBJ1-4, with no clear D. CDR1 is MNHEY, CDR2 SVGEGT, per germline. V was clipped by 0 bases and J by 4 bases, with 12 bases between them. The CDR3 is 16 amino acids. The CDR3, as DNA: TGTGCCAGCAGTTACTCCAGCCGGGATTATAATGAAAAACTGTTTTTT. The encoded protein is CASSYSSRDYNEKLFF.

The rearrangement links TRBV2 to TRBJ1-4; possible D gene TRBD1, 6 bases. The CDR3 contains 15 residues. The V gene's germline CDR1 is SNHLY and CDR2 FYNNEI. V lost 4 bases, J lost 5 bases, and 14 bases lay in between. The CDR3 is CASSGLTGINEKLFF. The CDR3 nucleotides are TGTGCCAGCAGTGGACTCACAGGGATCAATGAAAAACTGTTTTTT.

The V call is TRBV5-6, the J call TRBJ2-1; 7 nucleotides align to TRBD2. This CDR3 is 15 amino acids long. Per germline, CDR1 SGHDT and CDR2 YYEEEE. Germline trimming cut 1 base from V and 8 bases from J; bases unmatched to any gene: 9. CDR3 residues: CASSLLLAVGDEQFF. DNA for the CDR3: TGTGCCAGCAGCTTGCTCCTAGCGGTTGGGGATGAGCAGTTCTTC.

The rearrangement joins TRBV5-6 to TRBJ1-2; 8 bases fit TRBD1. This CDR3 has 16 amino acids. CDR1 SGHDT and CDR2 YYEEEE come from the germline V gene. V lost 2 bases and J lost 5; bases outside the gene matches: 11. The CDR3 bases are TGTGCCAGCAGCTTTGGAACAGGGGGTAATATATATGGCTACACCTTC. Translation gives CASSFGTGGNIYGYTF.

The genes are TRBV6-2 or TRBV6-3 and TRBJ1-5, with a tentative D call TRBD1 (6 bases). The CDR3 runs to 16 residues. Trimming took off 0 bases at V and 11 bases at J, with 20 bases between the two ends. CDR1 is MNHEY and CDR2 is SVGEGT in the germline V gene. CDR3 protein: CASSYSAGTPYGSQHF. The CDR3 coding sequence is TGTGCCAGCAGTTACTCGGCAGGGACACCCTACGGGTCCCAGCATTTT.

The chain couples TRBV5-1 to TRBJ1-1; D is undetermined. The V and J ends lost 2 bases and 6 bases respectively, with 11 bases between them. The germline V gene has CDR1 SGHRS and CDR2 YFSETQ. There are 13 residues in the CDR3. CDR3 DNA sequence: TGCGCCAGCAGCTTTACCGGGATCCCTGAAGCTTTCTTT. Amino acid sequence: CASSFTGIPEAFF.

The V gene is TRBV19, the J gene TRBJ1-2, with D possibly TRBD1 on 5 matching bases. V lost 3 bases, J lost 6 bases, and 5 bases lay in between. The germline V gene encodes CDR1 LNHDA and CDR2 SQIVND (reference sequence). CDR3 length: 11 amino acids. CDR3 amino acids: CASSIRDGYTF. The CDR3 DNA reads TGTGCCAGTAGTATCAGGGATGGCTACACCTTC.

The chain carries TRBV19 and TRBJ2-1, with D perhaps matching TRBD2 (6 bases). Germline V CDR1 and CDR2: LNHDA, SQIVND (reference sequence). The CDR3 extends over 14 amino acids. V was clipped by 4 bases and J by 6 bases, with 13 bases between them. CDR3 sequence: CASSRGVRANEQFF. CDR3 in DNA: TGTGCCAGTAGTAGGGGGGTAAGAGCCAATGAGCAGTTCTTC.

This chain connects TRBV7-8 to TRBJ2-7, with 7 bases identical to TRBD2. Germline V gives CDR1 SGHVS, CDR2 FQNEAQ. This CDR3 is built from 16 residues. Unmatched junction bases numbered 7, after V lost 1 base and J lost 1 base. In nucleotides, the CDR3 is TGTGCCAGCAGCTTAGTAATAGCGGGCGGTTCCTACGAGCAGTACTTC. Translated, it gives CASSLVIAGGSYEQYF.

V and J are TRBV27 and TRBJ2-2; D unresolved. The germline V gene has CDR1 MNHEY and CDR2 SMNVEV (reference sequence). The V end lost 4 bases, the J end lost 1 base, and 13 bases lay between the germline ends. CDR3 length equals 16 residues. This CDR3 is CASSSASKGNTGELFF. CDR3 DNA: TGTGCCAGCAGTTCAGCGTCGAAGGGGAACACCGGGGAGCTGTTTTTT.

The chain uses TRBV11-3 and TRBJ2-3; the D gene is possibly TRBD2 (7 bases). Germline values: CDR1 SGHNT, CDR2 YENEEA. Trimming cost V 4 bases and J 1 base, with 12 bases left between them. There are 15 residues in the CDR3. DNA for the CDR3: TGTGCCAGCAGCTCGGGGGGCCAAGGCACAGATACGCAGTATTTT. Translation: CASSSGGQGTDTQYF.

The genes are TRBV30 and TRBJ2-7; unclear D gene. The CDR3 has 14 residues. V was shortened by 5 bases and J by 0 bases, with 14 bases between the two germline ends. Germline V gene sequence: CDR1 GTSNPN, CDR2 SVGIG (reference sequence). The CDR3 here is CAWSRRRSSYEQYF. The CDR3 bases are TGTGCCTGGTCTCGCAGGCGCAGCTCCTACGAGCAGTACTTC.

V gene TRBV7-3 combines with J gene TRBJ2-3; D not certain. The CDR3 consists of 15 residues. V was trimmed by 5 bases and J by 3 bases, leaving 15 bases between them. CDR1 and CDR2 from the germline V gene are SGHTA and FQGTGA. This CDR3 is CASSPTPLWTDTQYF. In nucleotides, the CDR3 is TGTGCCAGCAGCCCTACTCCCCTATGGACAGATACGCAGTATTTT.

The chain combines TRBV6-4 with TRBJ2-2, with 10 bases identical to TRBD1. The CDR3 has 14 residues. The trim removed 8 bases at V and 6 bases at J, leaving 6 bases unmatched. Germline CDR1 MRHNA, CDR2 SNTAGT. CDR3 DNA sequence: TGTGCCAGCGGTCGGGACAGGGGTGCCGGGGAGCTGTTTTTT. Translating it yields CASGRDRGAGELFF.

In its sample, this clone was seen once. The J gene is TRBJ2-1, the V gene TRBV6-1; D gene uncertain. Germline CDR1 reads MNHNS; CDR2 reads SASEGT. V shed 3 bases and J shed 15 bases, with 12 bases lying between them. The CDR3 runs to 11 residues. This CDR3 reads CASSDRHSWFF. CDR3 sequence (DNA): TGTGCCAGCAGTGATAGGCATAGCTGGTTCTTC.

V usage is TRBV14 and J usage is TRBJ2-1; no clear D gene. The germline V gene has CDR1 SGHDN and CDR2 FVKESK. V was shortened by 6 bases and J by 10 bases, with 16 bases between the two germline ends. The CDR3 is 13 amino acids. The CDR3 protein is CASRRAGRGEQFF. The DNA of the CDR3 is TGTGCCAGCAGAAGGGCCGGCCGAGGAGAGCAGTTCTTC.